The clone carrying this TCR beta chain came up many times. This entry comes from a study of T cells in Graves' hyperthyroidism and ophthalmopathy. TCR beta CDR3 region amplification was performed from RNA transcripts. The study used the HTBI primer set for a first-round RT-PCR of the TCR CDR3. TCRdb analysed the multiplex PCR reads with MiXCR anew, one entry per CDR3 protein. The sample consists of approximately 520,000 distinct CDR3 sequences, around 21% of them appearing once. This CDR3 comprises 14 residues. The V end lost 5 bases, the J end lost 1 base, and 11 bases lay between the germline ends. Looked up from germline, CDR1 is SNHLY and CDR2 is FYNNEI.

The sequence was obtained from a man younger than 35 with Graves' hyperthyroidism. Sequencing used blood. J is TRBJ1-1 and V is TRBV2; the D is unclear. CDR3 protein: CASSSRRENTEAFF. CDR3 bases: TGTGCCAGCAGTTCCCGACGGGAGAACACTGAAGCTTTCTTT.